This T cell receptor beta chain was obtained from a study of CD8 T cells in ankylosing spondylitis (dated by TCRdb to the late 2010s). For the study in its entirety: T cell receptor beta repertoires were profiled in healthy donors and ankylosing spondylitis patients so that disease-linked TCR variants could be found. Peripheral blood was sampled, and synovial fluid was additionally collected from ankylosing spondylitis patients. The full study cohort comprised 25 ankylosing spondylitis patients and about a hundred healthy donors.

Reading the germline V gene gives CDR1 SGHVS and CDR2 FNYEAQ. Its CDR3 holds 15 amino acids, cysteine through phenylalanine. The entry retains the CDR3 DNA only, 45 bases that are in frame from base 1. V is pared back by 2 bases and J by 5 bases, with 15 bases lying between the germline termini. Instrument used: Illumina HiSeq 2500. Quantitative 5'-RACE with molecular barcodes was used to prepare TCR beta libraries. The study's own analysis went as follows. Disease-linked TCR variants were identified with a new computational method built on a probabilistic model of VDJ rearrangement. The public sequencing data were trimmed at Q25 with fastp and processed into clonotypes with MiXCR by TCRdb, which kept only in-frame beta chains. Records with the same CDR3 protein are collapsed into one entry carrying the most frequent genes and DNA. For this entry, the V and J calls and clone size follow TCRdb and not the study's own pipeline. In all, the sample holds approximately 260,000 distinct CDR3 sequences, and about 9.1% of those were seen once. The top ten clones comprise about 6.8% of the sample.

Comment on this clonotype: Its antigen remains unidentified. No base quality values were provided; no much bigger clone lies one nucleotide off.

Findings and caveats that apply to the study as a whole: Some of the motif variants had been reported before in the synovial fluid and blood of reactive arthritis patients, a finding that suggests common disease-initiation mechanisms. Blood from ankylosing spondylitis patients appeared to be characterized by a TCR beta motif composed of under ten highly homologous amino acid variants. The disease-linked clones showed a CD8+ phenotype and occurred at relatively low frequencies in peripheral blood. Significant enrichment of the disease-linked clones was reported in matched synovial fluid samples from ankylosing spondylitis patients.

Recombination joined TRBV7-6 with TRBJ1-1, and the D gene may be TRBD1, 6 bases matching. The specimen was blood, either unsorted or a sorted T cell fraction (not recorded which). The receptor comes from a male donor with ankylosing spondylitis or in good health (not recorded which). The nucleotides are TGTGCCAGCAGCTTATGGCGGGGGGCGCAAACTGAAGCTTTCTTT. Its protein reads: CASSLWRGAQTEAFF.